The subject of this entry is one TCR beta chain. The sample is drawn from a study of CDR3 diversity in severe acne. MiXCR, applied by TCRdb to the PCR reads, yields one record per CDR3 protein. The repertoire holds some 84,000 distinct CDR3 sequences, with around 49% as singletons. V dropped 3 bases and J dropped 0; count of bases not matched to a gene: 14. The CDR3 is 19 residues long. Per germline, CDR1 LNHNV and CDR2 YYDKDF (reference sequence). This clonotype was sampled from a male donor in good health, without acne. The chain joins TRBV15 to TRBJ2-3; TRBD2 aligns across 8 bases. The sequenced sample consisted of blood. Here the CDR3 reads CATSSRGTSPVASTDTQYF. In DNA, the CDR3 is TGTGCCACCAGCAGCCGCGGGACTAGTCCTGTGGCGAGCACAGATACGCAGTATTTT. Full variable domain (rest looked up from reference TRBV15 and TRBJ2-3): DAMVIQNPRYQVTQFGKPVTLSCSQTLNHNVMYWYQQKSSQAPKLLFHYYDKDFNNEADTPDNFQSRRPNTSFCFLDIRSPGLGDTAMYLCATSSRGTSPVASTDTQYFGPGTRLTVL.